This entry lists 21 T cell receptor beta chains sequenced from one sample in a study of T cells in pancreatic ductal adenocarcinoma. The method was immunoSEQ multiplex PCR; TCRdb's version includes in-frame clones alone and lacks a portion of them. The sample carries more than 85,000 clones, about 95% recorded once. No neoadjuvant therapy was given to the selected pancreatic ductal adenocarcinoma patients before their surgery. The sequenced sample was PBMCs. Source of these receptors: a human donor with pancreatic ductal adenocarcinoma.

The rearrangement joins TRBV4-1 to TRBJ1-1; TRBD1 aligns across 9 bases. V lost 4 bases and J lost 6; bases outside the gene matches: 9. The CDR3 consists of 15 residues. Germline lookup yields CDR1 MGHRA and CDR2 YSYEKL. The CDR3 here is CASSPGDRAFAEAFF. The CDR3 coding sequence is TGCGCCAGCAGCCCGGGGGACAGGGCTTTCGCTGAAGCTTTCTTT.

This clone was counted once. The chain links TRBV5-1 to TRBJ1-4; D gene uncertain. The V end lost 9 bases, the J end lost 8 bases, and 17 bases lay between the germline ends. The CDR3 extends over 13 amino acids. Germline CDR1 and CDR2: SGHRS and YFSETQ. The CDR3 coding sequence is TGCGCCACCTCTCGGAGGGTCGGAGAAAAACTGTTTTTT. As protein: CATSRRVGEKLFF.

The chain employs TRBV30 and TRBJ2-1, with 11 bases identical to TRBD1. This CDR3 region has 14 residues. The V gene end was trimmed by 3 bases and the J gene end by 7 bases; junction bases not matched to a gene: 5. Germline V CDR1 and CDR2: GTSNPN, SVGIG (reference sequence). The CDR3 region has the DNA TGTGCCTGGAGCCCGGGACAGGGGGGGAATGAGCAGTTCTTC. Its translation: CAWSPGQGGNEQFF.

On this clone itself: One end of the junction fails to match germline, which may point to a read error. The sample holds other DNA sequences that translate to the same CDR3. V gene TRBV5-4 combines with J gene TRBJ2-7; D ambiguous. The CDR3 is made up of 15 amino acids. Germline values: CDR1 SGHNT, CDR2 YYREEE (reference sequence). CDR3 in amino acids: CASSQNLASSYEQYF. DNA of the CDR3: TGCGCCAGCAGCCAAAACCTTGCTAGCTCCTACGAGCAGTACTTC.

This chain links TRBV6-1 with TRBJ1-5; D remains ambiguous. The CDR3 totals 15 residues. V was cut by 6 bases and J by 0 bases, with 12 bases left in between. From germline, CDR1 is MNHNS and CDR2 SASEGT. The CDR3 coding sequence is TGTGCCAGCAGAATCTCCGGAGATAGCAATCAGCCCCAGCATTTT. It specifies CASRISGDSNQPQHF.

The chain has TRBV18 and TRBJ1-2; unclear D gene. CDR1 is KGHSH, CDR2 LQKENI, per germline. The CDR3 has 14 amino acids. V shed 0 bases and J shed 1 base, with 6 bases lying between them. The CDR3 nucleotides read TGTGCCAGCTCACCACCTACAGTTAACTATGGCTACACCTTC. It specifies CASSPPTVNYGYTF.

V usage is TRBV10-3 and J usage is TRBJ2-5; D is possibly TRBD1 (5 bases). Trimming removed 10 bases at V and 2 bases at J, with 17 bases between. Germline CDR1 reads ENHRY; CDR2 reads SYGVKD. The CDR3 length is 14 residues. The CDR3, as DNA: TGTGCCACCAGGCCCCAGGGTGGGCAAGAGACCCAGTACTTC. Its protein product is CATRPQGGQETQYF.

The rearrangement links TRBV5-1 to TRBJ2-2; a weak D match, TRBD2 (5 bases). Germline CDR1 and CDR2: SGHRS and YFSETQ. This CDR3 region has 14 residues. The V gene lost 3 bases and the J gene lost 4 bases, with 10 bases spanning the gap. The CDR3 DNA reads as TGCGCCAGCAGCTCCCGGGATACCACCGGGGAGCTGTTTTTT. Its translation: CASSSRDTTGELFF.

The J gene is TRBJ2-7, the V gene TRBV28; D unclear. The CDR3 runs to 13 residues. V lost 8 bases to trimming and J lost 2 bases, with 13 bases between them. Germline V gene sequence: CDR1 MDHEN, CDR2 SYDVKM. The CDR3 region is CASQGNSAYEQYF. CDR3 sequence (DNA): TGTGCCAGCCAAGGTAACAGTGCCTACGAGCAGTACTTC.

The chain has TRBV6-6 and TRBJ1-2, with a weak D call TRBD1 (5 bases). The CDR3 totals 16 residues. Trimming shortened V by 0 bases and J by 1 base, and 12 bases separated the two germline ends. CDR1 and CDR2 (germline): MNHNY, SVGAGI (reference sequence). The CDR3 sequence: CASSYSRQGDNYGYTF. Written as DNA, the CDR3 is TGTGCCAGCAGTTACTCGAGGCAGGGCGATAACTATGGCTACACCTTC.

The gene calls are TRBV4-1 and TRBJ2-7; TRBD1 matches at 10 bases. Germline V gene sequence: CDR1 MGHRA, CDR2 YSYEKL. V lost 1 base and J lost 6; bases outside the gene matches: 6. The CDR3 runs to 15 residues. The CDR3 loop reads CASSQVGQGKGEQYF. The DNA of the CDR3 is TGCGCCAGCAGCCAAGTGGGACAGGGGAAAGGCGAGCAGTACTTC.

This rearrangement joins TRBV11-1 to TRBJ2-2; tentatively, D is TRBD2 (5 bases). CDR1 and CDR2 (germline): SGHAT, FQDESV (reference sequence). This CDR3 comprises 14 residues. The V gene lost 5 bases and the J gene lost 7 bases, with 14 bases spanning the gap. CDR3 region: CASSERPEGGELFF. The DNA for the CDR3 is TGTGCCAGCAGCGAGAGACCCGAGGGCGGGGAGCTGTTTTTT.

The gene calls are TRBV10-3 and TRBJ2-5, with 15 bases that match TRBD2. Losses at the gene ends were 11 bases for V and 2 bases for J; bases not matched to a gene: 6. The CDR3 is 15 residues long. Germline loops: CDR1 ENHRY, CDR2 SYGVKD. The CDR3 here is CALWTSGRAQETQYF. The CDR3 DNA follows: TGTGCCCTCTGGACTAGCGGGAGGGCGCAAGAGACCCAGTACTTC.

This clone was seen only once. This chain uses TRBV7-6 with TRBJ2-1; unclear D gene. Trimming pared 2 bases from V and 6 bases from J, leaving 11 bases between. Germline V gene lookup returns CDR1 SGHVS and CDR2 FNYEAQ. This CDR3 has 14 amino acids. As DNA, the CDR3 is TGTGCCAGCAGCTTAAGGCCTAGAGTCAATGAGCAGTTCTTC. This sequence encodes CASSLRPRVNEQFF. The full variable domain, rest sourced from reference TRBV7-6 and TRBJ2-1, is GAGVSQSPRYKVTKRGQDVALRCDPISGHVSLYWYRQALGQGPEFLTYFNYEAQQDKSGLPNDRFSAERPEGSISTLTIQRTEQRDSAMYRCASSLRPRVNEQFFGPGTRLTVL.

The chain recombines TRBV19 with TRBJ2-1, with TRBD2 identical over 8 bases. V lost 4 bases and J lost 0; bases outside the gene matches: 2. Germline V gene lookup returns CDR1 LNHDA and CDR2 SQIVND (reference sequence). The CDR3 is 15 residues long. The CDR3 here is CASSTSGSSYNEQFF. In DNA form, the CDR3 reads TGTGCCAGTAGTACGAGCGGGAGCTCCTACAATGAGCAGTTCTTC.

V gene TRBV1 combines with J gene TRBJ2-7; TRBD1, the table's D call, lacks a check against the DNA. TRBV1 counts as a pseudogene. This CDR3 has 14 amino acids. The CDR3 coding sequence is TGCACCAGCAGCCAGACAGGGTGGACCTACGAGCAGTACTTC. It is translated as CTSSQTGWTYEQYF.

This chain joins TRBV6-5 and TRBJ2-7; 7 nucleotides agree with TRBD2. The CDR3 has 14 amino acids. V shed 7 bases, J shed 6 bases, and the junction held 12 bases outside the gene matches. CDR1 MNHEY and CDR2 SVGAGI come from the germline V gene. The CDR3 reads CASTPMGRASEQYF. As DNA, the CDR3 is TGTGCCAGCACCCCTATGGGGAGGGCTAGCGAGCAGTACTTC.

The rearrangement links TRBV5-1 to TRBJ2-2; TRBD1 matches 7 bases. J lost 3 bases, V lost 5 bases, and 4 bases had no gene match. The germline V gene has CDR1 SGHRS and CDR2 YFSETQ. This CDR3 region has 14 residues. The CDR3 reads CASRGDSYTGELFF. The CDR3 bases are TGCGCCAGCAGAGGGGACAGCTACACCGGGGAGCTGTTTTTT.

The V and J genes are TRBV30 and TRBJ2-5; 13 bases fit TRBD2. This CDR3 contains 20 residues. Per germline, CDR1 GTSNPN and CDR2 SVGIG (reference sequence). Trimming cost V 1 base and J 6 bases; bases outside gene matches: 20. CDR3 protein: CAWSEGDLLAGGNRRKTQYF. CDR3 nucleotides: TGTGCCTGGAGTGAGGGGGACTTACTAGCGGGAGGGAACAGAAGGAAGACCCAGTACTTC. The full variable domain, rest sourced from reference TRBV30 and TRBJ2-5, is SQTIHQWPATLVQPVGSPLSLECTVEGTSNPNLYWYRQAAGRGLQLLFYSVGIGQISSEVPQNLSASRPQDRQFILSSKKLLLSDSGFYLCAWSEGDLLAGGNRRKTQYFGPGTRLLVL.

The rearrangement uses TRBV28 and TRBJ2-1; TRBD1 might be the D (6 bases). Trimming shortened V by 6 bases and J by 10 bases, and 16 bases separated the two germline ends. In germline, CDR1 is MDHEN, CDR2 SYDVKM. The length of the CDR3 is 13 residues. The CDR3 nucleotides read TGTGCCAGCAGGGACAGTGGCCTTGAAGAGCAGTTCTTC. This encodes CASRDSGLEEQFF.

V usage is TRBV29-1 and J usage is TRBJ2-6; TRBD2 agrees at 7 bases. There are 16 residues in the CDR3. CDR1 is SQVTM and CDR2 is ANQGSEA in the germline V gene. With 5 bases clipped from V and 1 base from J, the junction kept 8 bases outside the gene matches. The chain's CDR3 is CSVTPTAGSGANVLTF. The DNA for the CDR3 is TGCAGCGTTACCCCGACAGCGGGGTCTGGGGCCAACGTCCTGACTTTC.